The 23 T cell receptor beta chains reported below all come from one sample, sequenced in a study of metastatic and nonmetastatic thyroid tumors (dated by TCRdb to 2018 to 2021). To prepare the library, PCR was applied. Sequencing was carried out with an Illumina HiSeq 4000. Clones were called with MiXCR by TCRdb after fastp trimmed the public reads at Q25, and only in-frame beta chains were retained. This sample holds over 25,000 clones; roughly 3.7% were observed only once. The ten largest make up around a fifth of the sample. No patient had received any treatment before thyroid surgery. Sequencing used blood. These receptors all come from a female donor with papillary thyroid cancer or a benign thyroid nodule (not recorded which). Some clones in this sample may be carry-over from other donors' samples.

This clone was counted many times. For the CDR3, the DNA is TGTGCCAGCAGCCGGACCTGGGGCACTGAAGCTTTCTTT. As protein: CASSRTWGTEAFF. The chain joins TRBV9 to TRBJ1-1; D call uncertain. The CDR3 runs to 13 residues. With 4 bases removed from V and 4 bases from J, the gap between germline ends came to 11 bases. Germline V gene sequence: CDR1 SGDLS, CDR2 YYNGEE.

This clone came up many times. This chain joins TRBV28 and TRBJ2-1; 7 bases line up with TRBD2. Trimming took 3 bases from V and 2 from J; bases not matched to a gene: 10. This CDR3 comprises 17 residues. In germline, CDR1 is MDHEN, CDR2 SYDVKM. The DNA of the CDR3 is TGTGCCAGCAGTTTTCTCGTGGGGGGAGGGGCCTACAATGAGCAGTTCTTC. This translates into CASSFLVGGGAYNEQFF.

This clone ranks as medium-sized. The genes are TRBV6-1 and TRBJ2-1, with D maybe TRBD1 (5 bases). CDR3 length: 15 amino acids. With 4 bases removed from V and 0 bases from J, the gap between germline ends came to 10 bases. Germline V gene data show CDR1 as MNHNS and CDR2 as SASEGT. For the CDR3, the DNA is TGTGCCAGCAGTGGGGGCGGTAGCTCCTACAATGAGCAGTTCTTC. Its translation: CASSGGGSSYNEQFF.

This clone was observed at least ten times. CDR3 nucleotide sequence: TGTGCCAGCAGCCCGACCGGACCGACGTCCCGGACCCAGTACTTC. Translated: CASSPTGPTSRTQYF. This chain connects TRBV12-3 or TRBV12-4 to TRBJ2-5; D is unresolved. Deletions cut 6 bases from V and 7 bases from J, with 21 bases between. The CDR3 length is 15 residues.

This clone was recorded many times. This chain uses TRBV20-1 with TRBJ2-5, with 9 bases lining up with TRBD2. Germline assignment: CDR1 DFQATT and CDR2 SNEGSKA (reference sequence). The CDR3 contains 16 residues. V was pared by 0 bases and J by 5 bases, with 10 bases of the junction left unmatched. The CDR3 nucleotides are TGCAGTGCTAGAGAGTCTAGCGGGGCGAACCCGGAGACCCAGTACTTC. Translating gives CSARESSGANPETQYF.

In its sample, this clone was seen many times. A read error may be the cause here, since a much bigger clone is one base away. V and J are TRBV28 and TRBJ1-6; tentative D call: TRBD1 (6 bases). The CDR3 is 14 amino acids. Deletions cut 3 bases from V and 11 bases from J, with 14 bases between. The germline CDR1 and CDR2 sequences are MDHEN and SYDVKM. CDR3 residues: CASSFDRRYPPLHF. DNA of the CDR3: TGTGCCAGCAGTTTTGACAGGCGGTATCCACCCCTCCACTTT. Full variable domain (missing parts from reference TRBV28 and TRBJ1-6): DVKVTQSSRYLVKRTGEKVFLECVQDMDHENMFWYRQDPGLGLRLIYFSYDVKMKEKGDIPEGYSVSREKKERFSLILESASTNQTSMYLCASSFDRRYPPLHFGNGTRLTVT.

This clone showed up many times. J is TRBJ2-7 and V is TRBV3-1; TRBD1 might be the D (5 bases). This CDR3 region has 13 residues. Germline lookup yields CDR1 LGHDT and CDR2 YNNKEL (reference sequence). V lost 3 bases and J 5 bases, leaving 11 bases between the germline ends. The CDR3 DNA sequence: TGTGCCAGCAGCCAGATGACAGTCAACGAGCAGTACTTC. It codes for CASSQMTVNEQYF.

This clone was found many times. The chain links TRBV30 to TRBJ1-4; 8 positions agree with TRBD1. CDR1 is GTSNPN, CDR2 SVGIG, per germline (reference sequence). With V trimmed by 4 bases and J by 3 bases, 13 bases remained unmatched. This CDR3 is built from 17 residues. The CDR3 nucleotides read TGTGCCTGGAACCGTCAGGGGGCGAGTCGGCCTAATGAAAAACTGTTTTTT. Its translation: CAWNRQGASRPNEKLFF.

This clone showed up many times. J is TRBJ1-3 and V is TRBV10-1, with D maybe TRBD1 (5 bases). Trimming removed 0 bases at V and 0 bases at J, with 6 bases between. Germline lookup yields CDR1 WNHNN and CDR2 SYGVQD (reference sequence). The CDR3 is 15 residues long. CDR3 in DNA: TGCGCCAGCAGTGAGTCTGGGGGCTCTGGAAACACCATATATTTT. Translation gives CASSESGGSGNTIYF.

This clone was detected only a few times. V and J are TRBV19 and TRBJ2-5, with 7 bases aligning to TRBD2. This CDR3 has 14 residues. Germline CDR1 is LNHDA and CDR2 is SQIVND (reference sequence). V shed 5 bases and J 5 bases; nucleotides not matched to a gene: 8. The CDR3 DNA follows: TGTGCCAGTAGTGGCCCGAGGGGAGGGGAGACCCAGTACTTC. It is translated as CASSGPRGGETQYF.

This clone counts as medium-sized (0.01 to 0.1%). The genes are TRBV19 and TRBJ1-2; 8 bases map to TRBD1. Germline assignment: CDR1 LNHDA and CDR2 SQIVND (reference sequence). J lost 7 bases, V lost 4 bases, and 8 bases had no gene match. This CDR3 comprises 14 residues. The CDR3 DNA follows: TGTGCCAGTAGTAGGCCAGGGGGCGGATCTGGCTACACCTTC. It specifies CASSRPGGGSGYTF.

This clone was seen more than once but under ten times. The chain couples TRBV5-1 to TRBJ2-7, with D uncertain. Trimming left V 0 bases short and J 2 bases short, with 9 bases between. Germline values: CDR1 SGHRS, CDR2 YFSETQ. The CDR3 loop spans 14 amino acids. CDR3 sequence: CASSLGEWAYEQYF. The CDR3 coding sequence is TGCGCCAGCAGCTTGGGTGAGTGGGCCTACGAGCAGTACTTC. The full variable domain, in which reference TRBV5-1 and TRBJ2-7 provide the parts outside the CDR3, is KAGVTQTPRYLIKTRGQQVTLSCSPISGHRSVSWYQQTPGQGLQFLFEYFSETQRNKGNFPGRFSGRQFSNSRSEMNVSTLELGDSALYLCASSLGEWAYEQYFGPGTRLTVT.

For this clone: In this CDR3 the conserved last residue, phenylalanine or tryptophan, is missing, so a read error is likely. The limits of the CDR3 on the DNA are not certain, so only TCRdb's listed CDR3 is given. The chain links TRBV2 to TRBJ1-2; TRBD1, as called in the table, went unchecked against the DNA. The CDR3 comprises 13 residues, both ends counted. The germline V gene encodes CDR1 SNHLY and CDR2 FYNNEI. CDR3 amino acids: CASNQQGASGYNL.

This clone has more than one count but fewer than ten. V is TRBV28 and J is TRBJ1-6; TRBD1 matches at 11 bases. This CDR3 contains 19 residues. CDR1 is MDHEN and CDR2 is SYDVKM in the germline V gene. With 3 bases clipped from V and 4 bases from J, the junction kept 11 bases outside the gene matches. CDR3 loop: CASSLVDRGLHTYNSPLHF. The CDR3 DNA reads TGTGCCAGCAGTTTGGTGGACAGGGGGCTCCACACTTATAATTCACCCCTCCACTTT.

This clone was seen only a few times. At one of its ends the junction is not consistent with the germline gene, which may arise from a read error. The identical CDR3 is also encoded by other nucleotide sequences in the sample. J is TRBJ2-4 and V is TRBV4-1; 8 bases fit TRBD1. Germline lookup yields CDR1 MGHRA and CDR2 YSYEKL. The CDR3 length is 14 residues. This CDR3 reads CASSQLTGVNIQYF. In DNA form, the CDR3 reads TGCGCCAGTAGCCAGCTGACAGGGGTAAACATTCAGTACTTC.

This clone was detected ten times or more. This chain joins TRBV7-2 and TRBJ2-3; D not certain. The V and J ends lost 1 base and 6 bases respectively, with 5 bases between them. CDR1 SGHTA and CDR2 FQGNSA come from the germline V gene. This CDR3 comprises 12 residues. The CDR3: CASSLGADTQYF. The DNA of the CDR3 is TGTGCCAGCAGCTTAGGGGCCGATACGCAGTATTTT.

This clone was seen ten or more times. The chain employs TRBV12-1 and TRBJ2-3; whether TRBD1, the table's D call, matches the DNA was not checked. TRBV12-1 is labeled a pseudogene. The CDR3 length is 15 residues. CDR3 DNA sequence: TGTGCCAGCAGCCCGACGGGGGCAAGGGCAGATACGCAGTATTTT. It codes for CASSPTGARADTQYF.

The chain combines TRBV11-2 with TRBJ2-3; a weak D match, TRBD1 (6 bases). Looked up from germline, CDR1 is SGHAT and CDR2 is FQNNGV. CDR3 length: 17 amino acids. The ends were cut back, 5 bases at V and 0 bases at J, with 18 bases in the middle. The CDR3 nucleotides are TGTGCCAGCAGCAGCGACAGGTGCGGCAGGAGCACAGATACGCAGTATTTT. This translates into CASSSDRCGRSTDTQYF. The full variable domain, its missing parts supplied by reference TRBV11-2 and TRBJ2-3, is EAGVAQSPRYKIIEKRQSVAFWCNPISGHATLYWYQQILGQGPKLLIQFQNNGVVDDSQLPKDRFSAERLKGVDSTLKIQPAKLEDSAVYLCASSSDRCGRSTDTQYFGPGTRLTVL.

The sample holds a few counts of this clone. A read error may produce the germline difference seen at one junction end. This specimen includes other DNA sequences encoding the same CDR3. The rearrangement links TRBV5-6 to TRBJ2-1; D unclear. The CDR3 loop spans 15 amino acids. The germline V gene encodes CDR1 SGHDT and CDR2 YYEEEE. The CDR3 loop is CASSFQAARYNEQFF. Here the CDR3 DNA reads TGTGCCAGCAGCTTTCAGGCGGCCAGGTACAATGAGCAGTTCTTT.

The V gene is TRBV25-1, the J gene TRBJ1-1; no reliable D call. V was pared by 6 bases and J by 7 bases, with 12 bases between. The germline CDR1 and CDR2 sequences are MGHDK and SYGVNS. The CDR3 covers 12 residues. CDR3 residues: CASSFHGGEAFF. In DNA, the CDR3 is TGTGCCAGCAGCTTTCACGGTGGTGAAGCTTTCTTT.

V usage is TRBV6-1 and J usage is TRBJ2-3, with unresolved D. This CDR3 contains 17 residues. V shed 6 bases and J shed 0 bases, with 19 bases lying between them. The germline CDR1 and CDR2 sequences are MNHNS and SASEGT. The DNA of the CDR3 is TGTGCCAGCAGCCCACGGCCCCCCCGGGTGAGCACAGATACGCAGTATTTT. This sequence encodes CASSPRPPRVSTDTQYF.

This chain links TRBV28 with TRBJ2-6; unclear D gene. V lost 3 bases to trimming and J lost 4 bases, with 10 bases between them. The CDR3 covers 15 residues. CDR1 is MDHEN, CDR2 SYDVKM, per germline. CDR3 nucleotides: TGTGCCAGCAGTTTTAGTCGTTCCGGGGCCAACGTCCTGACTTTC. Translation: CASSFSRSGANVLTF.

This clone was counted many times. The V call is TRBV20-1, the J call TRBJ2-2, with TRBD2 matching over 10 bases. The CDR3 contains 14 residues. Germline V gives CDR1 DFQATT, CDR2 SNEGSKA (reference sequence). The V gene end was trimmed by 6 bases and the J gene end by 6 bases; junction bases not matched to a gene: 7. The CDR3 spells CSAVSSGRAGELFF. The CDR3 bases are TGCAGTGCCGTATCCAGCGGGAGGGCCGGGGAGCTGTTTTTT.